The 21 T cell receptor beta chains listed next were all sequenced from one sample in a study. In TCRdb, the RT-PCR reads were re-called with MiXCR into one record per CDR3 protein. The table includes about 700,000 distinct CDR3 sequences, 13% to 15% detected once. Sequenced input: memory CD4+ T cells from blood. The receptors shown here come from a female donor in good health, serving as a healthy control.

This clonotype was counted ten times or more. The J gene is TRBJ2-3, the V gene TRBV29-1; D is tentatively TRBD1 or TRBD2 (5 bases each). The germline V gene encodes CDR1 SQVTM and CDR2 ANQGSEA. The CDR3 has 13 amino acids. Trimming took 4 bases from V and 4 from J, leaving 12 bases between them. CDR3: CSVVWQGADTQYF. CDR3 coding DNA: TGCAGCGTTGTGTGGCAGGGAGCAGATACGCAGTATTTT.

In its sample, this clonotype was seen many times. This chain links TRBV12-3 or TRBV12-4 with TRBJ2-1, with a possible D match to TRBD2 (5 bases). The CDR3 is 13 amino acids. Trimming took 6 bases from V and 9 from J, leaving 15 bases between them. The CDR3 sequence is CASRDSFWGEQFF. As DNA, the CDR3 is TGTGCCAGCAGGGACTCGTTCTGGGGTGAGCAGTTCTTC.

The table lists this clonotype with a few counts. V gene TRBV7-2 combines with J gene TRBJ2-7; 12 nucleotides line up with TRBD2. Per germline, CDR1 SGHTA and CDR2 FQGNSA. The trim removed 1 base at V and 6 bases at J, leaving 1 base unmatched. CDR3 length equals 14 residues. The DNA for the CDR3 is TGTGCCAGCAGCTTAGGACTAGCGGGGGCCGAGCAGTACTTC. This gives the protein CASSLGLAGAEQYF.

This clonotype was observed at least ten times. This chain links TRBV6-5 with TRBJ1-1; TRBD1 is a possible D gene (6 bases). The germline gives CDR1 MNHEY, CDR2 SVGAGI. V shed 8 bases and J shed 1 base, with 11 bases lying between them. There are 13 residues in the CDR3. The CDR3 nucleotides read TGTGCCAGCCGACAGGCGCCGAACACTGAAGCTTTCTTT. It specifies CASRQAPNTEAFF.

V usage is TRBV7-6 and J usage is TRBJ2-5; 7 nucleotides align to TRBD1. Germline V gives CDR1 SGHVS, CDR2 FNYEAQ. The V segment lost 5 bases and the J segment 5 bases; nucleotides outside the gene matches: 11. The CDR3 runs 15 residues. DNA for the CDR3: TGTGCCAGCAGCAGTCAGACAGGGTCTTCGGAGACCCAGTACTTC. Translation: CASSSQTGSSETQYF.

The V gene is TRBV7-3, the J gene TRBJ1-1, with 9 positions matching TRBD1. The trim removed 4 bases at V and 5 bases at J, leaving 5 bases unmatched. The length of the CDR3 is 14 residues. The germline V gene encodes CDR1 SGHTA and CDR2 FQGTGA. The CDR3: CASSSKTGGTEAFF. CDR3 DNA: TGTGCCAGCAGCTCGAAGACAGGGGGGACTGAAGCTTTCTTT.

This clonotype was detected ten times or more. The chain carries TRBV27 and TRBJ2-1; tentatively, D is TRBD2 (5 bases). The V gene lost 7 bases and the J gene lost 3 bases, with 10 bases spanning the gap. There are 13 residues in the CDR3. CDR1 is MNHEY and CDR2 is SMNVEV in the germline V gene (reference sequence). This CDR3 is CASKARVYNEQFF. Here the CDR3 DNA reads TGTGCCAGCAAAGCGAGGGTCTACAATGAGCAGTTCTTC.

This clonotype was counted only a few times. The J gene is TRBJ1-1, the V gene TRBV12-3 or TRBV12-4; no firm D call. The CDR3 has 13 residues. The germline V and J ends were trimmed by 2 bases and 7 bases, with 11 bases remaining between them. The CDR3 DNA follows: TGTGCCAGCAGTTTAACGGGGAAGGGTGAAGCTTTCTTT. Protein product: CASSLTGKGEAFF.

This clonotype turned up a few times. This chain joins TRBV7-3 and TRBJ1-2; D is unclear. V gave up 8 bases and J gave up 3 bases, with 13 bases separating them. Germline assignment: CDR1 SGHTA and CDR2 FQGTGA. The CDR3 is made up of 13 amino acids. This CDR3 reads CASRRGKDYGYTF. CDR3 sequence (DNA): TGTGCCAGCCGACGAGGGAAGGACTATGGCTACACCTTC.

This clonotype was seen many times. This chain uses TRBV6-6 with TRBJ2-2; D gene unclear. The CDR3 is made up of 13 amino acids. Between the trimmed V and J ends, which lost 3 bases and 2 bases, there was a span of 4 bases. The germline gives CDR1 MNHNY, CDR2 SVGAGI (reference sequence). The DNA of the CDR3 is TGTGCCAGCAGTTATATAAACACCGGGGAGCTGTTTTTT. This sequence encodes CASSYINTGELFF.

This clonotype was found many times. The chain has TRBV5-1 and TRBJ2-4; D is uncertain. CDR1 and CDR2 from the germline V gene are SGHRS and YFSETQ. The CDR3 spans 18 residues. Trimming took 0 bases from V and 0 from J, leaving 16 bases between them. The DNA for the CDR3 is TGCGCCAGCAGCTTGGTTTTCACAGAACCACTAGCCAAAAACATTCAGTACTTC. Its translation: CASSLVFTEPLAKNIQYF.

This clonotype was detected many times. The chain joins TRBV6-5 to TRBJ2-4; D is possibly TRBD1 or TRBD2 (5 bases each). Germline assignment: CDR1 MNHEY and CDR2 SVGAGI. Trimming took off 10 bases at V and 1 base at J, with 11 bases between the two ends. The CDR3 runs 13 residues. In nucleotides, the CDR3 is TGTGCCACCACTTGGGGGGCCAAAAACATTCAGTACTTC. The encoded protein is CATTWGAKNIQYF.

Only a few counts were recorded for this clonotype. J is TRBJ1-1 and V is TRBV6-5, with D uncertain. CDR1 is MNHEY and CDR2 is SVGAGI in the germline V gene. This CDR3 contains 15 residues. Trimming removed 7 bases at V and 0 bases at J, with 15 bases between. CDR3 sequence: CASKRGGGMNTEAFF. Written as DNA, the CDR3 is TGTGCCAGCAAGCGGGGAGGCGGGATGAACACTGAAGCTTTCTTT.

This clonotype was counted between two and nine times. The chain uses TRBV7-2 and TRBJ2-2; no reliable D call. V was cut by 3 bases and J by 6 bases, with 8 bases left in between. This CDR3 region has 13 residues. The V gene's germline CDR1 is SGHTA and CDR2 FQGNSA. In DNA, the CDR3 is TGTGCCAGCAGCTTTACCGAGGCCGGGGAGCTGTTTTTT. Its protein product is CASSFTEAGELFF.

The sample holds a few counts of this clonotype. The rearrangement joins TRBV20-1 to TRBJ2-1; D may be TRBD1 (5 bases). Per the germline V gene, CDR1 is DFQATT and CDR2 is SNEGSKA (reference sequence). V was pared by 1 base and J by 9 bases, with 16 bases between. The CDR3 has 14 amino acids. CDR3 amino acids: CSARGTGLRVEQFF. DNA for the CDR3: TGCAGTGCTAGAGGGACGGGCCTCAGGGTTGAGCAGTTCTTC.

This clonotype was observed at least ten times. The chain is built from TRBV12-3 or TRBV12-4 and TRBJ1-5; 7 nucleotides align to TRBD1. Losses at the gene ends were 2 bases for V and 2 bases for J; bases not matched to a gene: 3. CDR3 length equals 15 residues. The CDR3 loop reads CASSLQGGGNQPQHF. CDR3 coding DNA: TGTGCCAGCAGTTTACAGGGGGGGGGCAATCAGCCCCAGCATTTT.

This clonotype was counted ten times or more. V usage is TRBV7-2 and J usage is TRBJ2-3; 10 positions match TRBD1. The CDR3 totals 15 residues. V gave up 6 bases and J gave up 4 bases; unmatched junction bases: 7. Germline V gene data show CDR1 as SGHTA and CDR2 as FQGNSA. The CDR3: CASSVGTGDADTQYF. CDR3 coding DNA: TGTGCCAGCAGTGTCGGGACAGGGGACGCAGATACGCAGTATTTT.

This clonotype showed up just a few times. The chain carries TRBV20-1 and TRBJ2-5; D is possibly TRBD1 (5 bases). V was clipped by 3 bases and J by 5 bases, with 19 bases between them. From germline, CDR1 is DFQATT and CDR2 SNEGSKA (reference sequence). There are 15 residues in the CDR3. This CDR3 is CSASNPGSIGETQYF. DNA for the CDR3: TGCAGTGCTAGCAACCCAGGGTCGATTGGTGAGACCCAGTACTTC.

This clonotype occurred many times. J is TRBJ2-5 and V is TRBV7-2, with D possibly TRBD1 on 7 matching bases. In germline, CDR1 is SGHTA, CDR2 FQGNSA. The ends were cut back, 1 base at V and 1 base at J, with 13 bases in the middle. The CDR3 runs 16 residues. This CDR3 is CASSLGRQGGQETQYF. The CDR3 nucleotides are TGTGCCAGCAGCTTAGGGAGGCAGGGGGGCCAAGAGACCCAGTACTTC.

The chain couples TRBV5-1 to TRBJ2-1, with TRBD2 identical over 8 bases. The CDR3 totals 16 residues. J was trimmed by 8 bases and V by 4 bases; bases with no gene match: 14. CDR1 is SGHRS, CDR2 YFSETQ, per germline. The CDR3 loop is CASSPLPTSGDHEQFF. CDR3 nucleotides: TGCGCCAGCAGCCCTCTCCCTACTAGCGGAGATCATGAGCAGTTCTTC.

This chain connects TRBV12-3 or TRBV12-4 to TRBJ2-2; D is ambiguous. Deletions cut 3 bases from V and 5 bases from J, with 10 bases between. CDR3 length equals 14 residues. CDR3 amino acids: CASSFSTETGELFF. In nucleotides, the CDR3 is TGTGCCAGCAGTTTTTCGACCGAGACCGGGGAGCTGTTTTTT.